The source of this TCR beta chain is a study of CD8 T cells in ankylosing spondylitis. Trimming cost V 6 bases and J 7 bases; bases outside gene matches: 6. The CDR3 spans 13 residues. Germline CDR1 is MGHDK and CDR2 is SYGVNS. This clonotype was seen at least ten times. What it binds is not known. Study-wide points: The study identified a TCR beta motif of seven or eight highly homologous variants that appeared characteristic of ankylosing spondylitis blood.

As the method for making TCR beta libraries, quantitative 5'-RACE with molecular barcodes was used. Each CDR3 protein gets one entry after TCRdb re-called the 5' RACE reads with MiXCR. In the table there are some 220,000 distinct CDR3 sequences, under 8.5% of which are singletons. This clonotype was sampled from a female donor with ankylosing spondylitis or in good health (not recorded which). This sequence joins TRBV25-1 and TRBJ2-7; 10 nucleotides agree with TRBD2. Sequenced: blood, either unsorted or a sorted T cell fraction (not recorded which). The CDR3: CASRSGRAQEQYF. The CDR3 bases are TGTGCCAGCAGGAGCGGGAGGGCCCAAGAGCAGTACTTC.